One T cell receptor beta chain is described in this entry. Trimming shortened V by 4 bases and J by 6 bases, and 19 bases separated the two germline ends. This CDR3 spans 16 amino acids. The germline CDR1 and CDR2 sequences are MNHNS and SASEGT. The sample originates from a study of blood T cell repertoires in COVID-19. Authors' data handling: Amplifying reference gene primers gave estimates of nucleated cell counts. The assay was immunoSEQ multiplex PCR, and TCRdb's table has in-frame clones only and misses some. D and trimming were read from the DNA, whereas the V and J calls and clone size are those reported in that table. The table includes roughly 250,000 clones, approximately 85% detected once.

Source material: peripheral blood. The receptor was derived from a woman aged 25-40 years with acute or convalescent COVID-19. The chain links TRBV6-1 to TRBJ2-1, with a possible D match to TRBD2 (6 bases). Here the CDR3 reads CASSAPSGTLGNEQFF. Written as DNA, the CDR3 is TGTGCCAGCAGTGCCCCCTCCGGGACTCTGGGCAATGAGCAGTTCTTC.